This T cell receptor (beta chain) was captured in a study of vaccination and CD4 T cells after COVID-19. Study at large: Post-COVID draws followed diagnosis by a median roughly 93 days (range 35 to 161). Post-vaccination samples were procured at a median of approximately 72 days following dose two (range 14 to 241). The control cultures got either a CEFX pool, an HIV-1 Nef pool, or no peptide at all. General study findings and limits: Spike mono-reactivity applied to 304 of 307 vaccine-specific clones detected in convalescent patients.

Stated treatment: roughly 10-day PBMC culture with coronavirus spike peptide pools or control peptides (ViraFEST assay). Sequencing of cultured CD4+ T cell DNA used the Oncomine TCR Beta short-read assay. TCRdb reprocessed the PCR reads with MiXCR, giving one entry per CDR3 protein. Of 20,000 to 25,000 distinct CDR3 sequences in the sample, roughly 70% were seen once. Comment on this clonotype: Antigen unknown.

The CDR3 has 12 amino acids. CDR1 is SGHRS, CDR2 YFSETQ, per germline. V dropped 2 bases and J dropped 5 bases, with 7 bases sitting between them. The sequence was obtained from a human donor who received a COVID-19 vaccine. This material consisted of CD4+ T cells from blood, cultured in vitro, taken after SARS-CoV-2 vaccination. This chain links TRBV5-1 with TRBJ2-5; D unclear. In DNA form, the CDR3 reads TGCGCCAGCAGCTTTGCTGGGGAGACCCAGTACTTC. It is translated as CASSFAGETQYF.